The rows below give T cell receptor beta chains drawn from one sample of a study of blood T cells in healthy people across ages. One entry per CDR3 protein results from TCRdb running MiXCR on the 5' RACE reads. The data show 600,000 to 1,000,000 distinct CDR3 sequences, around a quarter seen once. These data were also filed under a second study, of T cells of mothers and their children.

Sample: blood. The receptors were gathered from a boy aged 5-17 years in good health. CDR3s include the opening cysteine and the closing phenylalanine or tryptophan. The D gene is left open where the match is weak. Only part of the rows carry a size: once, few, many, or a class if the clone is expanded.

16	once	TRBV9	TRBJ2-2	TRBD2	CASSVGGTSSTGELFF	TGTGCCAGCAGCGTAGGCGGGACTAGTTCCACCGGGGAGCTGTTTTTT
15	few	TRBV15	TRBJ2-5	TRBD2	CATSSIRTSEETQYF	TGTGCCACCAGCAGCATCAGGACTAGCGAAGAGACCCAGTACTTC
14	few	TRBV29-1	TRBJ2-1	TRBD2	CSVETSGRRSEQFF	TGCAGCGTTGAGACTAGCGGGAGGCGCTCTGAGCAGTTCTTC
15	-	TRBV28	TRBJ1-2	-	CASSFRRDGFYGYTF	TGTGCCAGCAGTTTCCGTAGGGACGGGTTTTATGGCTACACCTTC
14	few	TRBV10-3	TRBJ1-1	-	CAIMGTGMNTEAFF	TGTGCCATCATGGGAACAGGCATGAACACTGAAGCTTTCTTT
17	-	TRBV28	TRBJ2-7	TRBD2	CASSSREGLAGVYEQYF	TGTGCCAGCAGTTCCCGAGAAGGACTAGCGGGAGTCTACGAGCAGTACTTC
13	-	TRBV20-1	TRBJ1-4	-	CSASTGANEKLFF	TGCAGTGCTAGTACCGGGGCTAATGAAAAACTGTTTTTT
14	-	TRBV6-5	TRBJ1-1	-	CASSSEKLGAEAFF	TGTGCCAGCAGTTCCGAGAAATTAGGCGCTGAAGCTTTCTTT
18	-	TRBV12-5	TRBJ1-1	TRBD1	CASGRPAGQRTMNTEAFF	TGTGCTAGTGGCCGACCCGCGGGACAGAGAACCATGAACACTGAAGCTTTCTTT
13	many	TRBV4-2	TRBJ2-7	-	CASSLGEPDEQYF	TGTGCCAGCAGCCTGGGGGAGCCGGACGAGCAGTACTTC
16	-	TRBV5-6	TRBJ2-1	-	CASSPFPVQDYNEQFF	TGTGCCAGCAGCCCTTTCCCGGTACAGGACTACAATGAGCAGTTCTTC
12	few	TRBV19	TRBJ2-7	-	CASSIGGNEQYF	TGTGCCAGCAGCATAGGGGGGAACGAGCAGTACTTC
15	few	TRBV6-2/TRBV6-3	TRBJ2-7	-	CASSNARSSSYEQYF	TGTGCCAGCAGTAACGCACGGTCGAGCTCCTACGAGCAGTACTTC
14	-	TRBV5-1	TRBJ2-7	-	CASSFQGVLYEQYF	TGCGCCAGCAGCTTCCAAGGGGTGCTCTACGAGCAGTACTTC
15	once	TRBV20-1	TRBJ2-5	TRBD1	CSASGRQGPRGTQYF	TGCAGTGCTAGCGGAAGACAGGGCCCCAGAGGGACCCAGTACTTC
16	few	TRBV4-3	TRBJ2-7	TRBD1	CASSQDRAGGSYEQYF	TGCGCCAGCAGCCAAGATCGGGCAGGGGGCTCCTACGAGCAGTACTTC
15	-	TRBV4-3	TRBJ2-7	TRBD2	CASSQVGGSAYEQYF	TGCGCCAGCAGCCAAGTGGGAGGGAGCGCCTACGAGCAGTACTTC
15	once	TRBV5-1	TRBJ2-5	-	CASSLLSGAEETQYF	TGCGCCAGCAGCTTGTTATCTGGGGCAGAAGAGACCCAGTACTTC
12	few	TRBV9	TRBJ1-2	-	CASSPILSGYTF	TGTGCCAGCAGCCCCATCCTATCTGGCTACACCTTC
12	-	TRBV6-5	TRBJ2-1	-	CASSLPLGKQFF	TGTGCCAGCAGCCTCCCCCTTGGAAAGCAGTTCTTC
11	-	TRBV28	TRBJ1-5	-	CASSQNNNQHF	TGTGCCAGCAGTCAAAACAACAACCAGCATTTT
16	few	TRBV6-2/TRBV6-3	TRBJ1-5	-	CASSHPETGNNQPQHF	TGTGCCAGCAGTCACCCTGAGACAGGAAATAATCAGCCCCAGCATTTT
15	-	TRBV29-1	TRBJ2-3	-	CSVEDRRASADTQYF	TGCAGCGTTGAAGATCGGCGCGCTAGCGCAGATACGCAGTATTTT
13	few	TRBV20-1	TRBJ2-7	-	CSAREGSSYEQYF	TGCAGTGCTAGAGAGGGAAGCTCCTACGAGCAGTACTTC
13	-	TRBV30	TRBJ2-7	TRBD1	CAWRGGQAYEQYF	TGTGCCTGGAGGGGGGGACAGGCTTACGAGCAGTACTTC